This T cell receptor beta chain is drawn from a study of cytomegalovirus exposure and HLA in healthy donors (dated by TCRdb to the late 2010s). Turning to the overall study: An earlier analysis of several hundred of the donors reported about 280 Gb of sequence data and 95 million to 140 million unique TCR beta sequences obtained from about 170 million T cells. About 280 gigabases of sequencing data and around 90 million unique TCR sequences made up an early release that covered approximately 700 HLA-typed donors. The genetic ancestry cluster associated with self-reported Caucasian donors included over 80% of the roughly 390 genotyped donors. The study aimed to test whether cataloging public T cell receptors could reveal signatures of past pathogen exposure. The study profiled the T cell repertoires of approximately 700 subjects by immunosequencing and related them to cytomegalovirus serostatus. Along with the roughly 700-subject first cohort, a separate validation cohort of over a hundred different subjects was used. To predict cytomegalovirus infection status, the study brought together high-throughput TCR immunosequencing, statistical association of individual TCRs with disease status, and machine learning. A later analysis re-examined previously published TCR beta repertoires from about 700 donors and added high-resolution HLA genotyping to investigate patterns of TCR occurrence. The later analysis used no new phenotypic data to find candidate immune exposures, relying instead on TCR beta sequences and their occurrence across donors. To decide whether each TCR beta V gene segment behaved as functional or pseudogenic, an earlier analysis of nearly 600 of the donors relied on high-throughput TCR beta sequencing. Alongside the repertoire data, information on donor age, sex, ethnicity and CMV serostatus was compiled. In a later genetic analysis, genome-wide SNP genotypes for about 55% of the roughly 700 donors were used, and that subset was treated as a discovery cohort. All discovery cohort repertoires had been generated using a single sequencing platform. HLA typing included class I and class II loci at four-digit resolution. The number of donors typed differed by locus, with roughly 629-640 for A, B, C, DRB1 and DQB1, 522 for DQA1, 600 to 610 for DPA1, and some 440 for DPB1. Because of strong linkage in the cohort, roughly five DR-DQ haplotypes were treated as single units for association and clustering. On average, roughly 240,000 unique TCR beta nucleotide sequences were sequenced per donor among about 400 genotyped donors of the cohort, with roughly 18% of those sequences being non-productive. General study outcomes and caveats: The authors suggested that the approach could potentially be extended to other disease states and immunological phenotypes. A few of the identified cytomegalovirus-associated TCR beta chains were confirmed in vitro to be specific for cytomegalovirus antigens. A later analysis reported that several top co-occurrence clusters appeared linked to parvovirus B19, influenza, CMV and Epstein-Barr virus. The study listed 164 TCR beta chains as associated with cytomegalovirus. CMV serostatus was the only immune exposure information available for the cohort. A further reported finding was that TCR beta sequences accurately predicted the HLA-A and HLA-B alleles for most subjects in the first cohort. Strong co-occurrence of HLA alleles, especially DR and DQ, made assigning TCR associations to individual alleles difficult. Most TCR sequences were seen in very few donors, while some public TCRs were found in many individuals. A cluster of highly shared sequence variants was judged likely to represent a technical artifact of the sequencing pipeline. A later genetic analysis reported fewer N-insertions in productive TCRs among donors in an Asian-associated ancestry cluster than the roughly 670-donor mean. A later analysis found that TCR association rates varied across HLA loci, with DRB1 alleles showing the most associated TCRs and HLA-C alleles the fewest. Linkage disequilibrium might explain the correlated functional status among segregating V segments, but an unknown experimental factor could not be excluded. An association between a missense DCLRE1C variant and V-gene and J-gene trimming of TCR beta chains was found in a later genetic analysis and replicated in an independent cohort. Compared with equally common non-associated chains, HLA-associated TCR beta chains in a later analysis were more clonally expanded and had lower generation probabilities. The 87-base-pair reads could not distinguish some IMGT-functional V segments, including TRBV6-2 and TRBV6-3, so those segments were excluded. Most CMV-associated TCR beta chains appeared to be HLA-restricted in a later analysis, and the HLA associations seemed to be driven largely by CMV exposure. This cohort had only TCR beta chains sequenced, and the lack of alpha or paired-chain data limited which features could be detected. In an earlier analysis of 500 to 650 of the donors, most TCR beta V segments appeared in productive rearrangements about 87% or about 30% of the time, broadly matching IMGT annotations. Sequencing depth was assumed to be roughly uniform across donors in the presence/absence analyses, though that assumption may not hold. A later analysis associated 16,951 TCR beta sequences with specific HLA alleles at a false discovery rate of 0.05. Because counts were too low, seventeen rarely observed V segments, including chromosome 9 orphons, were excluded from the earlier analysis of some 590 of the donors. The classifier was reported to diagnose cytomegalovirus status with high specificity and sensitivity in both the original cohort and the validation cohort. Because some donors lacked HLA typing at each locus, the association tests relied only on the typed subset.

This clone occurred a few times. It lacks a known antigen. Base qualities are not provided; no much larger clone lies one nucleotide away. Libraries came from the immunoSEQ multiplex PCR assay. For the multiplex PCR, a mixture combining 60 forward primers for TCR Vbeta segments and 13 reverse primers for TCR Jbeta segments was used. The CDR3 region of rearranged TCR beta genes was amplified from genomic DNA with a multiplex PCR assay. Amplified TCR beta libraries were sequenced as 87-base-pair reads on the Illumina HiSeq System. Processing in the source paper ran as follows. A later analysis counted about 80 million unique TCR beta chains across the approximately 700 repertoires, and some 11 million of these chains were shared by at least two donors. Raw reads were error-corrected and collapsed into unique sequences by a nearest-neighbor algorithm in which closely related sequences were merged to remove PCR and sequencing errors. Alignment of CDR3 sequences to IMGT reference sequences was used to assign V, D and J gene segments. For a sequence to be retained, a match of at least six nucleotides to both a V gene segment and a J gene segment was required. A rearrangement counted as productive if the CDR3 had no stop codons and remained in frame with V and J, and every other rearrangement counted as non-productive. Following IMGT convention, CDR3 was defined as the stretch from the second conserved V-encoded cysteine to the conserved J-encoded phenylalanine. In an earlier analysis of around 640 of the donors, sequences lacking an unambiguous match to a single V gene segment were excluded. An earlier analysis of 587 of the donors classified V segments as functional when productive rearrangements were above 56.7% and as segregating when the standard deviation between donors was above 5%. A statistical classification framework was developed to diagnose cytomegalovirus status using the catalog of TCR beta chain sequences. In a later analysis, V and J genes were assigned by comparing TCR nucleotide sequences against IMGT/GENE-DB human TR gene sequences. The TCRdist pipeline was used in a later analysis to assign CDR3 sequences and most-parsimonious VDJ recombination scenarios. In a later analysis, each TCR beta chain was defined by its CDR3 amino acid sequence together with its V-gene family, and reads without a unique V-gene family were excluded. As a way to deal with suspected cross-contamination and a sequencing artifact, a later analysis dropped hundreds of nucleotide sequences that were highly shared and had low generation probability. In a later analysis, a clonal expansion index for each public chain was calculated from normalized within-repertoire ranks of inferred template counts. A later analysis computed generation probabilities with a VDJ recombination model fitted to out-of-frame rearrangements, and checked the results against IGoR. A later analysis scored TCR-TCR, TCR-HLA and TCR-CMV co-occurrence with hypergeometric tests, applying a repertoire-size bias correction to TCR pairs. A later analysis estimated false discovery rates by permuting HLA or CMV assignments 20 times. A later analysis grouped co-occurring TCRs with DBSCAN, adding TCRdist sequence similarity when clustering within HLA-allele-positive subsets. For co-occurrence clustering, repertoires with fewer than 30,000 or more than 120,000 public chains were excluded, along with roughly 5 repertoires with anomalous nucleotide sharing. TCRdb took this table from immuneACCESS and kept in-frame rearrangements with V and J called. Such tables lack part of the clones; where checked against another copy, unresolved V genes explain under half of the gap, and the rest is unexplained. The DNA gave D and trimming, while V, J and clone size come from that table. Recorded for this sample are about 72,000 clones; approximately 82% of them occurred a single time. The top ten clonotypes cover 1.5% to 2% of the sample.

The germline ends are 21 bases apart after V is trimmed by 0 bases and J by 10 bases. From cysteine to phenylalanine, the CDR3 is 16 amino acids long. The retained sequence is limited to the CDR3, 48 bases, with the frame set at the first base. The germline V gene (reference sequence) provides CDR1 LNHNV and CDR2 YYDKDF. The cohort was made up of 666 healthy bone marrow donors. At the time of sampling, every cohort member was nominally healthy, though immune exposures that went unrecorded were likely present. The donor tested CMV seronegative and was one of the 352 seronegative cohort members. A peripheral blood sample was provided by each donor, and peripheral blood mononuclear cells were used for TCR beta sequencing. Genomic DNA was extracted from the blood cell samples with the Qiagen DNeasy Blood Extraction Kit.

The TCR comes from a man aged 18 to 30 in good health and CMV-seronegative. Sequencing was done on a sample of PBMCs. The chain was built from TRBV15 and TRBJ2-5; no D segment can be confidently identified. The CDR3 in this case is CATSRDTDTLFVDQYF. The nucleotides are TGTGCCACCAGCAGAGATACAGATACCCTCTTTGTAGACCAGTACTTC.